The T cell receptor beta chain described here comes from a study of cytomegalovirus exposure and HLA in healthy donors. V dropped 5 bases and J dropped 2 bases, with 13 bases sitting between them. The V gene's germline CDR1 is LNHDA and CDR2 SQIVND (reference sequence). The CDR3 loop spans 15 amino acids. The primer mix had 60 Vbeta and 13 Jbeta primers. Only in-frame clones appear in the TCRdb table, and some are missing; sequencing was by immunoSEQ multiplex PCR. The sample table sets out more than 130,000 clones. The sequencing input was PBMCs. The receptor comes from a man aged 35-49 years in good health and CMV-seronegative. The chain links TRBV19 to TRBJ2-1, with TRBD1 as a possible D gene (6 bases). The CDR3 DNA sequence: TGTGCCAGTAGTCCACAGGGACCGACCTACAATGAGCAGTTCTTC. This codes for CASSPQGPTYNEQFF.